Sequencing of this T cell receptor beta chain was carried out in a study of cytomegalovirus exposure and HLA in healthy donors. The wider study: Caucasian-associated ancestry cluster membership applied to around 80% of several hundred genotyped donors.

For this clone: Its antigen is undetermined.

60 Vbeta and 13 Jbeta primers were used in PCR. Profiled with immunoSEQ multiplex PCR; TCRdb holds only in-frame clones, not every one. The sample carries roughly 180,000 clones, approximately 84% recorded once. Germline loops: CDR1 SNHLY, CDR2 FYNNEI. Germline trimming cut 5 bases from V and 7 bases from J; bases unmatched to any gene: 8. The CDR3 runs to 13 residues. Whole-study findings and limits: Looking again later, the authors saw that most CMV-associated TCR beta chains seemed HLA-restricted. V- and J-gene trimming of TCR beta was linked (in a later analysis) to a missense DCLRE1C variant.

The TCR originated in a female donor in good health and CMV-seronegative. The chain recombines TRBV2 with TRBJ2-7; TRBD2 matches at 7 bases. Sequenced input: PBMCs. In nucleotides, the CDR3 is TGTGCCAGCAGTCAGGGAGGGCCGAGGGAGCAGTACTTC. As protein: CASSQGGPREQYF.